The 27 T cell receptor beta chains in this list originate from one sample, sequenced in a study of Ad26.COV2.S vaccination and SARS-CoV-2 variants. As to treatment: some 19 received Ad26.COV2.S at low or high dose, single or two shots; several received placebo; per-sample allocation not given. After the first vaccine or placebo injection, samples were drawn on day 63. Assay used: immunoSEQ multiplex PCR; TCRdb lists only in-frame clones, some missing. The data contain approximately 300,000 clones, around 83% of them singletons. Sequences were derived from peripheral blood, sampled in a trial of Ad26.COV2.S vaccine versus placebo. The receptors were gathered from a person between 18 and 65 years old who received the Ad26.COV2.S COVID-19 vaccine or a placebo.

V is TRBV6-6 and J is TRBJ1-4, with 7 bases aligning to TRBD1. The CDR3 totals 15 residues. Germline loops: CDR1 MNHNY, CDR2 SVGAGI (reference sequence). Trimming cost V 5 bases and J 7 bases; bases outside gene matches: 10. The CDR3 here is CASSPTGVRGEKLFF. For the CDR3, the DNA is TGTGCCAGCAGTCCAACAGGGGTTAGAGGTGAAAAACTGTTTTTT.

V is TRBV5-1 and J is TRBJ2-7, with unresolved D. The CDR3 is 15 amino acids. Trimming removed 5 bases from V and 3 bases from J, with 18 bases in between. The V gene's germline CDR1 is SGHRS and CDR2 YFSETQ. In nucleotides, the CDR3 is TGCGCCAGCAGACGTCAGGCCTCCGCCGACTACGAGCAGTACTTC. It specifies CASRRQASADYEQYF.

The V call is TRBV5-6, the J call TRBJ2-1; 10 bases are a match to TRBD2. This CDR3 has 17 residues. CDR1 is SGHDT, CDR2 YYEEEE, per germline. The V gene end was trimmed by 5 bases and the J gene end by 3 bases; junction bases not matched to a gene: 11. The CDR3 DNA sequence: TGTGCCAGCAGGGATGGTGTCCTAGCGGGGGACTACAATGAGCAGTTCTTC. Its translation is CASRDGVLAGDYNEQFF.

This clone showed up just a few times. The V and J genes are TRBV3-1 (or the pseudogene TRBV3-2) and TRBJ2-7, with D unresolved. The CDR3 is 14 residues long. The germline CDR1 and CDR2 sequences are LGHDT and YNNKEL (reference sequence). Trimming took 1 base from V and 1 from J, leaving 8 bases between them. CDR3 in DNA: TGTGCCAGCAGCCAAGTAGCCAGATCCTACGAGCAGTACTTC. Its protein is CASSQVARSYEQYF.

V usage is TRBV7-9 and J usage is TRBJ1-2, with a tentative D call TRBD1 (5 bases). Trimming removed 3 bases at V and 5 bases at J, with 13 bases between. Germline CDR1 reads SEHNR; CDR2 reads FQNEAQ (reference sequence). This CDR3 has 14 amino acids. CDR3 region: CASSFTGSWYGYTF. The CDR3 coding sequence is TGTGCCAGCAGCTTCACAGGCTCGTGGTATGGCTACACCTTC.

This chain joins TRBV3-1 (or the pseudogene TRBV3-2) and TRBJ1-1, with a possible D match to TRBD1 (5 bases). The V and J ends lost 0 bases and 5 bases respectively, with 22 bases between them. This CDR3 is built from 18 residues. Per germline, CDR1 LGHDT and CDR2 YNNKEL (reference sequence). The CDR3 DNA reads TGTGCCAGCAGCCAAGATCCACGGGGGACCAAGGTGGGGACTGAAGCTTTCTTT. Translation: CASSQDPRGTKVGTEAFF.

The chain couples TRBV5-6 to TRBJ2-5; D possibly matches TRBD1 or TRBD2 (5 bases each). This CDR3 contains 14 residues. Trimming pared 2 bases from V and 4 bases from J, leaving 12 bases between. Germline V gene sequence: CDR1 SGHDT, CDR2 YYEEEE. The CDR3 nucleotides are TGTGCCAGCAGCTTCGGGACGGGAAGAGAGACCCAGTACTTC. It is translated as CASSFGTGRETQYF. The full variable domain, its missing parts supplied by reference TRBV5-6 and TRBJ2-5, is DAGVTQSPTHLIKTRGQQVTLRCSPKSGHDTVSWYQQALGQGPQFIFQYYEEEERQRGNFPDRFSGHQFPNYSSELNVNALLLGDSALYLCASSFGTGRETQYFGPGTRLLVL.

This chain uses TRBV24-1 with TRBJ2-1; D is unclear. Trimming removed 4 bases at V and 1 base at J, with 16 bases between. The CDR3 totals 17 residues. Germline lookup yields CDR1 KGHDR and CDR2 SFDVKD. The CDR3 reads CATSDSGSPGSYNEQFF. The DNA of the CDR3 is TGTGCCACCAGTGACTCCGGGTCGCCTGGGTCCTACAATGAGCAGTTCTTC.

The chain employs TRBV7-9 and TRBJ2-7; the match to TRBD2 covers 9 bases. The CDR3 is 17 amino acids. After removal of 5 bases from V and 3 bases from J, the junction contained 14 bases not matched to a gene. The germline gives CDR1 SEHNR, CDR2 FQNEAQ (reference sequence). In DNA form, the CDR3 reads TGTGCCAGCAGCCGAGACACGACTAGCGGATTAAACTACGAGCAGTACTTC. Amino acids: CASSRDTTSGLNYEQYF.

The chain employs TRBV3-1 (or the pseudogene TRBV3-2) and TRBJ2-7, with a weak D call TRBD2 (5 bases). Germline V gene sequence: CDR1 LGHDT, CDR2 YNNKEL (reference sequence). Trimming took 4 bases from V and 0 from J, leaving 13 bases between them. The CDR3 spans 15 residues. The CDR3 protein is CASSPDFPGSYEQYF. The CDR3, as DNA: TGTGCCAGCAGCCCGGACTTTCCCGGCTCCTACGAGCAGTACTTC.

The chain couples TRBV25-1 to TRBJ2-5; 7 positions agree with TRBD1. Germline loops: CDR1 MGHDK, CDR2 SYGVNS. The CDR3 length is 14 residues. Germline trimming cut 3 bases from V and 4 bases from J; bases unmatched to any gene: 5. CDR3 in DNA: TGTGCCAGCAGTGACCCGACAGGGTCAGAGACCCAGTACTTC. Its translation is CASSDPTGSETQYF.

The chain combines TRBV10-2 with TRBJ2-3; possibly TRBD1 for D (6 bases). Germline-derived CDR1 and CDR2 are WSHSY and SAAADI. Trimming left V 6 bases short and J 0 bases short, with 13 bases between. The CDR3 covers 15 residues. The CDR3 reads CASRTGFPSTDTQYF. The CDR3 DNA sequence: TGCGCCAGCAGAACAGGGTTTCCCAGCACAGATACGCAGTATTTT.

V is TRBV5-4 and J is TRBJ1-3, with TRBD1 as a possible D gene (5 bases). CDR3 length: 14 amino acids. Germline CDR1 reads SGHNT; CDR2 reads YYREEE (reference sequence). V gave up 1 base and J gave up 2 bases, with 7 bases separating them. CDR3 DNA sequence: TGTGCCAGCAGCTTGAAACAGGCTGGAAACACCATATATTTT. It is translated as CASSLKQAGNTIYF.

V is TRBV3-1 (or the pseudogene TRBV3-2) and J is TRBJ1-1; D unclear. The germline gives CDR1 LGHDT, CDR2 YNNKEL (reference sequence). The CDR3 spans 13 residues. V was clipped by 3 bases and J by 4 bases, with 9 bases between them. CDR3 region: CASSQRAGTEAFF. In nucleotides, the CDR3 is TGTGCCAGCAGCCAGCGGGCAGGCACTGAAGCTTTCTTT.

The genes are TRBV30 and TRBJ1-4; D unresolved. V lost 0 bases, J lost 3 bases, and 11 bases lay in between. Germline V gene data show CDR1 as GTSNPN and CDR2 as SVGIG (reference sequence). The CDR3 has 15 amino acids. CDR3: CAWSVLESPNEKLFF. Written as DNA, the CDR3 is TGTGCCTGGAGTGTTTTGGAAAGTCCTAATGAAAAACTGTTTTTT. The full variable domain, its missing parts supplied by reference TRBV30 and TRBJ1-4, is SQTIHQWPATLVQPVGSPLSLECTVEGTSNPNLYWYRQAAGRGLQLLFYSVGIGQISSEVPQNLSASRPQDRQFILSSKKLLLSDSGFYLCAWSVLESPNEKLFFGSGTQLSVL.

This clone was seen once. The rearrangement joins TRBV9 to TRBJ2-1; D could derive from TRBD1 or TRBD2 (6 bases each). The CDR3 covers 16 residues. The germline V gene has CDR1 SGDLS and CDR2 YYNGEE. Deletions cut 8 bases from V and 4 bases from J, with 22 bases between. For the CDR3, the DNA is TGTGCCAGGATCCCCCCTAGGAGGGGGAGGTACAATGAGCAGTTCTTC. This sequence encodes CARIPPRRGRYNEQFF.

The gene calls are TRBV25-1 and TRBJ2-7; 7 nucleotides align to TRBD1. CDR3 length: 15 residues. Germline trimming cut 4 bases from V and 3 bases from J; bases unmatched to any gene: 9. From germline, CDR1 is MGHDK and CDR2 SYGVNS. Here the CDR3 DNA reads TGTGCCAGCAGTGCGAGGGACAGCTCACGCTACGAGCAGTACTTC. This sequence encodes CASSARDSSRYEQYF.

The chain recombines TRBV2 with TRBJ2-7, with 13 bases that match TRBD2. This CDR3 has 15 residues. The V segment lost 6 bases and the J segment 7 bases; nucleotides outside the gene matches: 9. Per germline, CDR1 SNHLY and CDR2 FYNNEI. The CDR3 sequence: CASSLTSGGLREQYF. CDR3 in DNA: TGTGCCAGCAGCCTGACTAGCGGGGGGCTGAGGGAGCAGTACTTC.

In this sample, this clone turned up once. This chain connects TRBV4-1 to TRBJ1-1, with D possibly being TRBD1 (6 bases). Between the trimmed V and J ends, which lost 0 bases and 2 bases, there was a span of 13 bases. The length of the CDR3 is 16 residues. The germline gives CDR1 MGHRA, CDR2 YSYEKL. CDR3 nucleotide sequence: TGCGCCAGCAGCCAAGAAAGCAGGGGCGGAAACACTGAAGCTTTCTTT. It specifies CASSQESRGGNTEAFF.

The chain is built from TRBV10-1 and TRBJ2-3, with 9 bases aligning to TRBD2. V shed 0 bases, J shed 1 base, and the junction held 5 bases outside the gene matches. Germline CDR1 WNHNN, CDR2 SYGVQD (reference sequence). The CDR3 is made up of 17 amino acids. The CDR3 loop reads CASSESGGGARTDTQYF. The CDR3 DNA reads as TGCGCCAGCAGTGAGTCTGGCGGGGGGGCCCGCACAGATACGCAGTATTTT.

The chain joins TRBV7-8 to TRBJ2-1, with D maybe TRBD1 (5 bases). V was trimmed by 5 bases and J by 6 bases, leaving 23 bases between them. This CDR3 comprises 17 residues. Germline CDR1 reads SGHVS; CDR2 reads FQNEAQ. The CDR3 DNA is TGTGCCAGCAGCCGAGCAGGTAGTGGGGCCAAGAGCAATGAGCAGTTCTTC. Translated: CASSRAGSGAKSNEQFF.

The chain recombines TRBV19 with TRBJ1-1; D gene uncertain. This CDR3 has 13 residues. The germline V gene encodes CDR1 LNHDA and CDR2 SQIVND (reference sequence). Trimming removed 5 bases from V and 0 bases from J, with 7 bases in between. CDR3 in amino acids: CASSGALNTEAFF. In DNA, the CDR3 is TGTGCCAGTAGTGGAGCCTTGAACACTGAAGCTTTCTTT.

The genes are TRBV18 and TRBJ2-2; D is perhaps TRBD1 (5 bases). The germline gives CDR1 KGHSH, CDR2 LQKENI. Deletions cut 3 bases from V and 4 bases from J, with 15 bases between. The CDR3 runs to 16 residues. CDR3: CASSPSSRVGTGELFF. Written as DNA, the CDR3 is TGTGCCAGCTCACCTAGCTCCAGGGTGGGCACCGGGGAGCTGTTTTTT.

This clone has a handful of counts. The chain links TRBV6-2 or TRBV6-3 to TRBJ2-1, with TRBD1 matching 8 bases. The CDR3 is 15 amino acids. V shed 4 bases, J shed 4 bases, and the junction held 6 bases outside the gene matches. Germline V gene sequence: CDR1 MNHEY, CDR2 SVGEGT. In nucleotides, the CDR3 is TGTGCCAGCAGTTTCCCAGGGGGCGCGTACAATGAGCAGTTCTTC. Protein sequence: CASSFPGGAYNEQFF.

The genes are TRBV2 and TRBJ2-5; D perhaps matches TRBD2 (5 bases). The CDR3 consists of 14 residues. V lost 10 bases to trimming and J lost 0 bases, with 15 bases between them. The germline gives CDR1 SNHLY, CDR2 FYNNEI. The CDR3 nucleotides are TGTGCCACCCAGAAAGCGGCGTACCAAGAGACCCAGTACTTC. It specifies CATQKAAYQETQYF. The variable domain in full, with the rest retrieved from reference TRBV2 and TRBJ2-5, is EPEVTQTPSHQVTQMGQEVILRCVPISNHLYFYWYRQILGQKVEFLVSFYNNEISEKSEIFDDQFSVERPDGSNFTLKIRSTKLEDSAMYFCATQKAAYQETQYFGPGTRLLVL.

Remarks on this clone: One base away lies a much larger clone, so this may be a sequencing read error. Other DNA sequences in the same sample also yield this CDR3. The chain couples TRBV3-1 (or the pseudogene TRBV3-2) to TRBJ1-3; D not resolved. Trimming cost V 0 bases and J 2 bases, with 5 bases left between them. The V gene's germline CDR1 is LGHDT and CDR2 YNNKEL (reference sequence). The CDR3 runs to 14 residues. The CDR3, as DNA: TGTGCCAGCAGCCAAGACATTACTGGAAACACCATATATTTT. This gives the protein CASSQDITGNTIYF.

The V gene is TRBV7-9, the J gene TRBJ2-2; D not certain. Germline CDR1 SEHNR, CDR2 FQNEAQ (reference sequence). The CDR3 sequence is 12 residues long. The V gene lost 3 bases and the J gene lost 9 bases, with 8 bases spanning the gap. The chain's CDR3 is CASSLRRWELFF. For the CDR3, the DNA is TGTGCCAGCAGCTTGCGACGGTGGGAGCTGTTTTTT.